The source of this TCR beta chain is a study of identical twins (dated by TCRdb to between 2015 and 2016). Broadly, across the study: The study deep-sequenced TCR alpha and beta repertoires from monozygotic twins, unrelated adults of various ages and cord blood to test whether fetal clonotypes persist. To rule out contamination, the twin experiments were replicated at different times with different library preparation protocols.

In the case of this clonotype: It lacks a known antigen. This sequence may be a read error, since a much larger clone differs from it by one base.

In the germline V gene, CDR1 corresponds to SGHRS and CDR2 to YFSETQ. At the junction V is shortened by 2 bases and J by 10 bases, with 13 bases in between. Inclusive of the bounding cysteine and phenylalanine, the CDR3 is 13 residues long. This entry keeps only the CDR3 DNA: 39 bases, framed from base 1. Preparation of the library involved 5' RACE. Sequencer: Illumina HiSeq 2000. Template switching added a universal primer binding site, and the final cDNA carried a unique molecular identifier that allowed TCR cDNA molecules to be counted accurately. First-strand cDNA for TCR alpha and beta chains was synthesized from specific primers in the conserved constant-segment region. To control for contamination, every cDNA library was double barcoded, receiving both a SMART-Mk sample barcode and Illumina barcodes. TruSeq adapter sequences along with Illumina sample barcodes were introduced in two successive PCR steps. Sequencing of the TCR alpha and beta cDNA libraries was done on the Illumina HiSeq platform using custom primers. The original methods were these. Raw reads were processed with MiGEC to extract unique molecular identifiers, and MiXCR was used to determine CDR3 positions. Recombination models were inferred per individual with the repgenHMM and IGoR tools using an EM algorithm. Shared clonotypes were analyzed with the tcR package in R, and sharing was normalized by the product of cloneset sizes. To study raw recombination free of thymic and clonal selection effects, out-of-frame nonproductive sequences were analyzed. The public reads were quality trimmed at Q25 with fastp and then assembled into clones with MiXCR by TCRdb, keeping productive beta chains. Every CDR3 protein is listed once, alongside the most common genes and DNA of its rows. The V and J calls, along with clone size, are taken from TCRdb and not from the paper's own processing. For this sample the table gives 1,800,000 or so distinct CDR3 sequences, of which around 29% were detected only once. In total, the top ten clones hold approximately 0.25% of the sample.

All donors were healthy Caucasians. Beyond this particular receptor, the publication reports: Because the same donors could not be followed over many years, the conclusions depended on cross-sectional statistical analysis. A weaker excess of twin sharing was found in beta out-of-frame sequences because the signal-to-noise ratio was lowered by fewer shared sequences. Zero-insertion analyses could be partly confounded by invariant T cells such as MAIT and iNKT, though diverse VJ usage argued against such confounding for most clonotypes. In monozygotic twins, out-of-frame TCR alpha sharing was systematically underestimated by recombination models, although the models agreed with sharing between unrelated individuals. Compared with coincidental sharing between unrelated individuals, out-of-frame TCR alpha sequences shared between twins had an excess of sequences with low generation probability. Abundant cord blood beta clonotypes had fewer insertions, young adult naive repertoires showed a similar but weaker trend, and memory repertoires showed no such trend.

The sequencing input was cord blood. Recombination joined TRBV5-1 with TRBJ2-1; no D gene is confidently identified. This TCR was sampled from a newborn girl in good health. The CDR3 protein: CASSLRVFYEQFF. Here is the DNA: TGCGCCAGCAGCTTACGGGTCTTCTACGAGCAGTTCTTC. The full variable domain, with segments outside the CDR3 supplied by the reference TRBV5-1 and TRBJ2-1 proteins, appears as KAGVTQTPRYLIKTRGQQVTLSCSPISGHRSVSWYQQTPGQGLQFLFEYFSETQRNKGNFPGRFSGRQFSNSRSEMNVSTLELGDSALYLCASSLRVFYEQFFGPGTRLTVL.